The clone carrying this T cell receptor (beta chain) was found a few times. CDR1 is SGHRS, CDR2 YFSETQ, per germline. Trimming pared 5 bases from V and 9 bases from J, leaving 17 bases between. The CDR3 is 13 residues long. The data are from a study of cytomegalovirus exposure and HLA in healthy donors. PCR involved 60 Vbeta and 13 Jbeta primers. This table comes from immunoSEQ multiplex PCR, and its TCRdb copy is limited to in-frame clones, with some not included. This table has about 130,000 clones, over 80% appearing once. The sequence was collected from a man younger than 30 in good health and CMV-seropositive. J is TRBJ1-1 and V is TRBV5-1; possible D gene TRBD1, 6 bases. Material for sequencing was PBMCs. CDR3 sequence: CASSTGQLFQAFF. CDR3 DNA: TGCGCCAGCAGTACTGGACAGCTTTTCCAAGCTTTCTTT.